Below, 30 T cell receptor beta chains from the same sample are listed, as sequenced in a study of beta chain features in type 1 diabetes (dated by TCRdb to the late 2010s). Receptors were amplified or captured by the immunoSEQ multiplex PCR assay. The High Capacity cDNA Reverse Transcription Kit was used to reverse transcribe all of the isolated RNA, meaning that expressed TCRB transcripts were what got sequenced. TCRdb stores this immuneACCESS table with in-frame sequences only. Part of the clones is absent; in the studies checked, under half of the shortfall reflects unresolved V genes, and no reason is known for the rest. Recorded for this sample are about 250,000 clones; roughly 13% of them occurred a single time. The ten most abundant clones make up about 0.024% of the sample. The specimen was naive CD4+ T cells from blood. The cell subset or site label corresponds to: true naive CD4+ T cells. All receptors derive from a woman in her thirties or forties in good health.

Only a few counts were recorded for this clone. The rearrangement joins TRBV6-5 to TRBJ1-5; the D is unclear. This CDR3 is built from 14 residues. The germline CDR1 and CDR2 sequences are MNHEY and SVGAGI. With 0 bases removed from V and 3 bases from J, the gap between germline ends came to 6 bases. For the CDR3, the DNA is TGTGCCAGCAGTTACTCCGGTAACAATCAGCCCCAGCATTTT. Translation gives CASSYSGNNQPQHF.

There are many counts of this clone. The chain combines TRBV9 with TRBJ2-1, with D perhaps TRBD2 (6 bases). Germline-derived CDR1 and CDR2 are SGDLS and YYNGEE. The CDR3 extends over 14 amino acids. Deletions cut 4 bases from V and 7 bases from J, with 15 bases between. CDR3 bases: TGTGCCAGCAGCCCTTTAGGAGGGGCAAATGAGCAGTTCTTC. Translation gives CASSPLGGANEQFF.

This chain links TRBV7-8 with TRBJ2-1; 8 bases map to TRBD2. This CDR3 is 16 amino acids long. CDR1 is SGHVS and CDR2 is FQNEAQ in the germline V gene. Trimming cost V 2 bases and J 3 bases; bases outside gene matches: 6. The CDR3 DNA is TGTGCCAGCAGCTTATTCGAAGCGGGGGTCTACAATGAGCAGTTCTTC. This codes for CASSLFEAGVYNEQFF.

This clone was found many times. The V gene is TRBV29-1, the J gene TRBJ2-3, with 13 bases aligning to TRBD2. From germline, CDR1 is SQVTM and CDR2 ANQGSEA. The CDR3 runs to 16 residues. V lost 4 bases and J lost 4; bases outside the gene matches: 8. The CDR3: CSVGPTSGGAPDTQYF. In DNA form, the CDR3 reads TGCAGCGTTGGGCCTACTAGCGGGGGGGCTCCAGATACGCAGTATTTT.

This clone was seen more than once but under ten times. The V gene is TRBV2, the J gene TRBJ2-1; 10 bases match TRBD2. This CDR3 comprises 13 residues. Germline lookup yields CDR1 SNHLY and CDR2 FYNNEI. J gave up 12 bases and V 8 bases, and 10 bases lay outside the gene matches. This CDR3 reads CASDISAGGAQFF. CDR3 coding DNA: TGTGCCAGCGATATCTCAGCGGGGGGGGCGCAGTTCTTC.

This sequence joins TRBV4-1 and TRBJ2-3; a possible D gene is TRBD2 (6 bases). Trimming took 1 base from V and 3 from J, leaving 14 bases between them. The germline CDR1 and CDR2 sequences are MGHRA and YSYEKL. The CDR3 runs 16 residues. The CDR3 bases are TGCGCCAGCAGCCAAGTCGTACTAGCTCAAACAGATACGCAGTATTTT. The encoded protein is CASSQVVLAQTDTQYF.

This sequence joins TRBV28 and TRBJ2-3; 7 nucleotides match TRBD2. CDR3 length: 18 residues. J lost 5 bases, V lost 3 bases, and 17 bases had no gene match. Per germline, CDR1 MDHEN and CDR2 SYDVKM. CDR3 loop: CASSFDRLGSGRGDTQYF. Here the CDR3 DNA reads TGTGCCAGCAGTTTCGACCGCCTAGGTTCAGGGAGGGGAGATACGCAGTATTTT.

This chain joins TRBV6-5 and TRBJ2-7; 10 bases agree with TRBD1. The germline gives CDR1 MNHEY, CDR2 SVGAGI. This CDR3 is 14 amino acids long. With V trimmed by 7 bases and J by 2 bases, 5 bases remained unmatched. The CDR3 DNA reads TGTGCCAGCACCTGGGGGACAGGGGCCTACGAGCAGTACTTC. Its protein product is CASTWGTGAYEQYF.

Notes on this clone: Within the sample, other DNA sequences also encode this same CDR3. The rearrangement uses TRBV18 and TRBJ2-3; D not certain. Germline values: CDR1 KGHSH, CDR2 LQKENI. This CDR3 region has 13 residues. With 4 bases removed from V and 2 bases from J, the gap between germline ends came to 7 bases. The CDR3 DNA is TGTGCCAGCTCACTAACATCCACAGATACGCAGTATTTT. It specifies CASSLTSTDTQYF. Complete variable domain (other parts from reference TRBV18 and TRBJ2-3): NAGVMQNPRHLVRRRGQEARLRCSPMKGHSHVYWYRQLPEEGLKFMVYLQKENIIDESGMPKERFSAEFPKEGPSILRIQQVVRGDSAAYFCASSLTSTDTQYFGPGTRLTVL.

The chain joins TRBV6-5 to TRBJ2-3, with 8 bases aligning to TRBD2. Germline lookup yields CDR1 MNHEY and CDR2 SVGAGI. Trimming took 1 base from V and 0 from J; bases not matched to a gene: 3. This CDR3 is 16 amino acids long. The CDR3 loop reads CASSYFGGGSTDTQYF. In DNA form, the CDR3 reads TGTGCCAGCAGTTACTTCGGGGGGGGAAGCACAGATACGCAGTATTTT.

The chain employs TRBV6-5 and TRBJ1-2; D gene unclear. This CDR3 spans 15 amino acids. Germline-derived CDR1 and CDR2 are MNHEY and SVGAGI. Trimming removed 2 bases from V and 5 bases from J, with 15 bases in between. The CDR3 coding sequence is TGTGCCAGCAGTTACATGGCGCGGGGTGGGTATGGCTACACCTTC. Its protein product is CASSYMARGGYGYTF.

This clone was picked up a small number of times. The same CDR3 is also encoded by other DNA sequences in this sample. The chain carries TRBV7-9 and TRBJ1-5; TRBD1 agrees at 9 bases. Germline CDR1 is SEHNR and CDR2 is FQNEAQ (reference sequence). V was clipped by 5 bases and J by 6 bases; unmatched bases: 11. The CDR3 length is 16 residues. The chain's CDR3 is CASSPPGTGGFQPQHF. Written as DNA, the CDR3 is TGTGCCAGCAGCCCCCCTGGAACAGGGGGCTTTCAGCCCCAGCATTTT.

This clone was recorded many times. One end of the junction is discordant with germline, which a read error may explain. The CDR3 DNA sequence: TGTGCCAGCAGCGGGACAGGGCCGGCTGACGCTTTCTTT. Translating it yields CASSGTGPADAFF. The V call is TRBV5-4, the J call TRBJ1-1, with TRBD1 identical over 9 bases. Germline V gives CDR1 SGHNT, CDR2 YYREEE (reference sequence). This CDR3 is built from 13 residues.

This clone has more than one count but fewer than ten. This sequence joins TRBV27 and TRBJ1-5; D unclear. Trimming removed 4 bases at V and 2 bases at J, with 15 bases between. The germline V gene has CDR1 MNHEY and CDR2 SMNVEV (reference sequence). This CDR3 contains 16 residues. DNA for the CDR3: TGTGCCAGCAGTTCATTACAGCCGAGGGGCAATCAGCCCCAGCATTTT. Protein product: CASSSLQPRGNQPQHF.

This clone was observed a few times. The chain is built from TRBV6-1 and TRBJ2-3; 7 bases align to TRBD1. With V trimmed by 3 bases and J by 1 base, 4 bases remained unmatched. The CDR3 is 15 amino acids. CDR1 and CDR2 (germline): MNHNS, SASEGT. CDR3: CASSDDRARTDTQYF. The CDR3 DNA follows: TGTGCCAGCAGTGACGACAGGGCCCGCACAGATACGCAGTATTTT.

In its sample, this clone was seen many times. The rearrangement links TRBV4-3 to TRBJ2-3; 10 nucleotides line up with TRBD1. The germline V gene encodes CDR1 LGHNA and CDR2 YSLEER. The trim removed 1 base at V and 1 base at J, leaving 2 bases unmatched. There are 16 residues in the CDR3. The CDR3 spells CASSQGQGAGTDTQYF. DNA for the CDR3: TGCGCCAGCAGCCAAGGACAGGGGGCGGGCACAGATACGCAGTATTTT.

The V call is TRBV29-1, the J call TRBJ1-2; TRBD1 is a possible D gene (6 bases). This CDR3 comprises 16 residues. The germline CDR1 and CDR2 sequences are SQVTM and ANQGSEA. Trimming cost V 4 bases and J 4 bases, with 22 bases left between them. CDR3 in DNA: TGCAGCGTTGCCGGGGGTGGCAGCGGGGGCCTCTATGGCTACACCTTC. This translates into CSVAGGGSGGLYGYTF.

This clone was recorded a few times. The chain recombines TRBV9 with TRBJ1-1, with TRBD1 identical over 11 bases. The CDR3 totals 19 residues. The germline V gene encodes CDR1 SGDLS and CDR2 YYNGEE. V gave up 0 bases and J gave up 6 bases; unmatched junction bases: 16. CDR3 nucleotides: TGTGCCAGCAGCGTAGGATTGGGGGGGACAGGGGGAAGTATCTCTGAAGCTTTCTTT. This gives the protein CASSVGLGGTGGSISEAFF.

The chain carries TRBV13 and TRBJ1-2; maybe TRBD1 (5 bases). CDR1 and CDR2 (germline): PRHDT, FYEKMQ (reference sequence). The length of the CDR3 is 14 residues. Between the trimmed V and J ends, which lost 5 bases and 4 bases, there was a span of 14 bases. The CDR3 region has the DNA TGTGCCAGCAGCCCAGGACATGAACTCTATGGCTACACCTTC. This encodes CASSPGHELYGYTF.

This clone was counted between two and nine times. The chain carries TRBV5-4 and TRBJ2-7; TRBD1 might be the D (5 bases). The CDR3 is 13 residues long. Germline V CDR1 and CDR2: SGHNT, YYREEE (reference sequence). With 4 bases removed from V and 5 bases from J, the gap between germline ends came to 13 bases. The CDR3 loop is CASSPLRAHEQYF. The DNA of the CDR3 is TGTGCCAGCAGCCCCCTCAGGGCCCACGAGCAGTACTTC.

The genes are TRBV7-9 and TRBJ2-3; D is perhaps TRBD2 (5 bases). V lost 5 bases, J lost 0 bases, and 15 bases lay in between. Looked up from germline, CDR1 is SEHNR and CDR2 is FQNEAQ (reference sequence). This CDR3 region has 16 residues. The CDR3 sequence is CASSLTPRESTDTQYF. The DNA for the CDR3 is TGTGCCAGCAGCCTTACGCCGAGGGAGAGCACAGATACGCAGTATTTT.

This clone has a handful of counts. V gene TRBV29-1 combines with J gene TRBJ1-4, with D unresolved. CDR1 is SQVTM, CDR2 ANQGSEA, per germline. The CDR3 consists of 12 residues. Trimming pared 5 bases from V and 6 bases from J, leaving 10 bases between. CDR3 residues: CSVRNLDEKLFF. The DNA for the CDR3 is TGCAGCGTTCGGAATCTAGATGAAAAACTGTTTTTT.

The rearrangement links TRBV5-6 to TRBJ2-1; 11 bases line up with TRBD1. The germline CDR1 and CDR2 sequences are SGHDT and YYEEEE. The CDR3 totals 17 residues. V shed 0 bases, J shed 5 bases, and the junction held 7 bases outside the gene matches. CDR3 amino acids: CASSLVAGTGGNNEQFF. The CDR3 DNA reads as TGTGCCAGCAGCTTGGTTGCGGGGACAGGGGGAAACAATGAGCAGTTCTTC.

DNA for the CDR3: TGTGCCAGTAGTGAACAGGGGTTGGCTTTCTTT. Protein: CASSEQGLAFF. The chain recombines TRBV19 with TRBJ1-1; 7 bases line up with TRBD1. After removal of 5 bases from V and 11 bases from J, the junction contained 5 bases not matched to a gene. Germline V CDR1 and CDR2: LNHDA, SQIVND (reference sequence). CDR3 length equals 11 residues.

This clone has only a few counts. This sequence joins TRBV4-3 and TRBJ1-6; D call uncertain. Germline lookup yields CDR1 LGHNA and CDR2 YSLEER. This CDR3 is 15 amino acids long. V lost 0 bases to trimming and J lost 7 bases, with 10 bases between them. The CDR3: CASSQDKQWNSPLHF. The CDR3 nucleotides are TGCGCCAGCAGCCAAGATAAACAGTGGAATTCACCCCTCCACTTT.

The J gene is TRBJ1-5, the V gene TRBV18, with a tentative D call TRBD1 (5 bases). The V end was cut by 4 bases, the J end by 4 bases, with 14 bases between. CDR3 length: 15 amino acids. Germline-derived CDR1 and CDR2 are KGHSH and LQKENI. CDR3 residues: CASSQSRGSNQPQHF. In DNA, the CDR3 is TGTGCCAGCTCACAATCTAGGGGCTCAAATCAGCCCCAGCATTTT.

This rearrangement joins TRBV7-9 to TRBJ2-5, with 8 bases identical to TRBD1. In germline, CDR1 is SEHNR, CDR2 FQNEAQ (reference sequence). This CDR3 region has 15 residues. J lost 4 bases, V lost 5 bases, and 9 bases had no gene match. This chain's CDR3 is CASSLDRAGRETQYF. In DNA, the CDR3 is TGTGCCAGCAGCCTGGACAGGGCGGGGCGAGAGACCCAGTACTTC.

The gene calls are TRBV19 and TRBJ2-5, with D possibly being TRBD1 (6 bases). Germline V gives CDR1 LNHDA, CDR2 SQIVND (reference sequence). CDR3 length equals 15 residues. V was cut by 3 bases and J by 5 bases, with 16 bases left in between. CDR3 DNA: TGTGCCAGTAGTATTAGTCGACAGGTCGCGGAGACCCAGTACTTC. Protein sequence: CASSISRQVAETQYF.

This clone was counted a few times. This sequence joins TRBV10-3 and TRBJ2-7, with D uncertain. The CDR3 contains 14 residues. Trimming cost V 6 bases and J 2 bases, with 14 bases left between them. CDR1 and CDR2 (germline): ENHRY, SYGVKD. In nucleotides, the CDR3 is TGTGCCATCAGCCTAGACCGAGGAGCCTACGAGCAGTACTTC. Residues: CAISLDRGAYEQYF.

V is TRBV19 and J is TRBJ1-5, with TRBD1 as a possible D gene (6 bases). There are 15 residues in the CDR3. In germline, CDR1 is LNHDA, CDR2 SQIVND (reference sequence). The V end lost 5 bases, the J end lost 1 base, and 12 bases lay between the germline ends. As DNA, the CDR3 is TGTGCCAGTAGTCGTGCGGGGGCGAGCAATCAGCCCCAGCATTTT. Residues: CASSRAGASNQPQHF.